These T cell receptor beta chains were read from a single sample in a study of cytomegalovirus exposure and HLA in healthy donors. This table comes from immunoSEQ multiplex PCR, and its TCRdb copy is limited to in-frame clones, with some not included. The sample lists 78,000 or so clones; about 93% were seen once. The sample comprised PBMCs. The receptors originated from a woman aged 18-29 years in good health and CMV-seropositive. Each CDR3 is given with its conserved first and last residue. D genes are given only for firm matches. Only part of the rows carry a size: once, few, many, or a class if the clone is expanded.

clone size: -
D gene: TRBD1
J gene: TRBJ1-1
V gene: TRBV27
CDR3 DNA: TGTGCCAGCAGTCGAATAGGGACAGGGGGTAACACTGAAGCTTTCTTT
CDR3 protein: CASSRIGTGGNTEAFF

clone size: once
D gene: -
J gene: TRBJ2-1
V gene: TRBV4-1
CDR3 DNA: TGCGCCAGCAGCGCCAGACACCTTAGCGCGACGGGGGATGAGCAGTTCTTC
CDR3 protein: CASSARHLSATGDEQFF

clone size: -
D gene: -
J gene: TRBJ2-7
V gene: TRBV6-1
CDR3 DNA: TGTGCCTCCTACTCCTACGAGCAGTACTTC
CDR3 protein: CASYSYEQYF

clone size: -
D gene: -
J gene: TRBJ2-2
V gene: TRBV7-2
CDR3 DNA: TGTGCCAGCAGCTTAGTTAACGTCGGCGGGGAGCTGTTTTTT
CDR3 protein: CASSLVNVGGELFF

clone size: -
D gene: -
J gene: TRBJ2-3
V gene: TRBV14
CDR3 DNA: TGTGCCAGCAGCCAAGTGCCTAGGCGAGGTACGCAGTATTTT
CDR3 protein: CASSQVPRRGTQYF

clone size: -
D gene: -
J gene: TRBJ1-1
V gene: TRBV6-1
CDR3 DNA: TGTGCCAGCAAGACAGCCTTGAACACTGAAGCTTTCTTT
CDR3 protein: CASKTALNTEAFF

clone size: -
D gene: -
J gene: TRBJ1-2
V gene: TRBV7-2
CDR3 DNA: TGTGCCAGCAGCTTACAGGGTGGCCTAGGCTACACCTTC
CDR3 protein: CASSLQGGLGYTF

clone size: once
D gene: TRBD2
J gene: TRBJ2-1
V gene: TRBV13
CDR3 DNA: TGTGCCAGCAGCTTCAATGGTCTAGCGGGGGATCTTGAGCAGTTCTTC
CDR3 protein: CASSFNGLAGDLEQFF

clone size: -
D gene: -
J gene: TRBJ1-1
V gene: TRBV15
CDR3 DNA: TGTGCCACCAGCAGAGATGGACGCGGAGGCCCTGAAGCTTTCTTT
CDR3 protein: CATSRDGRGGPEAFF

clone size: -
D gene: -
J gene: TRBJ2-2
V gene: TRBV7-9
CDR3 DNA: TGTGCCAGCAGAGCCGGGACTGGAGTGACAACCGGGGAGCTGTTTTTT
CDR3 protein: CASRAGTGVTTGELFF

clone size: -
D gene: TRBD1
J gene: TRBJ1-5
V gene: TRBV28
CDR3 DNA: TGTGCCAGCACCAGACAGGGGGCCAACCAGCCCCAGCATTTT
CDR3 protein: CASTRQGANQPQHF

clone size: -
D gene: -
J gene: TRBJ2-7
V gene: TRBV7-9
CDR3 DNA: TGTGCCAGCAGCCCATCTTTTGGCGGGCTGTCCTACGAGCAGTACTTC
CDR3 protein: CASSPSFGGLSYEQYF

clone size: -
D gene: TRBD1
J gene: TRBJ1-5
V gene: TRBV7-6
CDR3 DNA: TGTGCCAGCAGCTTGACAGGGGGTCCCTATAGCAATCAGCCCCAGCATTTT
CDR3 protein: CASSLTGGPYSNQPQHF

clone size: -
D gene: -
J gene: TRBJ1-5
V gene: TRBV7-2
CDR3 DNA: TGTGCCAGCAGCGTACGGACTTCAGGCGCTGGGAATGCTCAGCCCCAGCATTTT
CDR3 protein: CASSVRTSGAGNAQPQHF

clone size: once
D gene: TRBD2
J gene: TRBJ2-3
V gene: TRBV4-1
CDR3 DNA: TGCGCCAGCAGCCAAGAGGCAGCAGCGGGGGGGCCGGATACGCAGTATTTT
CDR3 protein: CASSQEAAAGGPDTQYF

clone size: -
D gene: -
J gene: TRBJ1-2
V gene: TRBV28
CDR3 DNA: TGTGCCAGCATTAGTTCAGGGAACGGCTACACCTTC
CDR3 protein: CASISSGNGYTF

clone size: -
D gene: -
J gene: TRBJ2-1
V gene: TRBV5-1
CDR3 DNA: TGCGCCAGCAGCTTGGTCCAGGGTAAAGATGAGCAGTTCTTC
CDR3 protein: CASSLVQGKDEQFF

clone size: once
D gene: -
J gene: TRBJ1-2
V gene: TRBV5-1
CDR3 DNA: TGCGCCAGCAGCTTGGTTGCTACTAACTATGGCTACACCTTC
CDR3 protein: CASSLVATNYGYTF

clone size: -
D gene: -
J gene: TRBJ1-1
V gene: TRBV7-9
CDR3 DNA: TGTGCCAGCAGCCAATACAAAAACACTGAAGCTTTCTTT
CDR3 protein: CASSQYKNTEAFF

clone size: -
D gene: TRBD2
J gene: TRBJ2-3
V gene: TRBV28
CDR3 DNA: TGTGCCAGCAGTCCCCGGACTAGCGGCACAGATACGCAGTATTTT
CDR3 protein: CASSPRTSGTDTQYF

clone size: -
D gene: -
J gene: TRBJ2-3
V gene: TRBV6-1
CDR3 DNA: TGTGCCAGCAGTGAATTGCGGGGCCGCACAGATACGCAGTATTTT
CDR3 protein: CASSELRGRTDTQYF

clone size: -
D gene: -
J gene: TRBJ1-3
V gene: TRBV5-8
CDR3 DNA: TGTGCCAGCAGCTTGTCGCGGCACTCTGGAAACACCATATATTTT
CDR3 protein: CASSLSRHSGNTIYF

clone size: -
D gene: -
J gene: TRBJ1-1
V gene: TRBV4-3
CDR3 DNA: TGCGCCAGCAGCCAGGGGATTCCAGGGGCTCACACTGAAGCTTTCTTT
CDR3 protein: CASSQGIPGAHTEAFF

clone size: -
D gene: -
J gene: TRBJ2-5
V gene: TRBV19
CDR3 DNA: TGTGCCAGTAGTATAGAGAGAGGGAAAGGGACCCAGTACTTC
CDR3 protein: CASSIERGKGTQYF

clone size: -
D gene: TRBD1
J gene: TRBJ1-4
V gene: TRBV11-2
CDR3 DNA: TGTGCCAGCACCAATGGGCAGGGGGAAGGGGAAAAACTGTTTTTT
CDR3 protein: CASTNGQGEGEKLFF

clone size: -
D gene: -
J gene: TRBJ2-1
V gene: TRBV4-1
CDR3 DNA: TGCGCCAGCAGCCTATCACAGGGTAGTGAGCAGTTCTTC
CDR3 protein: CASSLSQGSEQFF

clone size: -
D gene: TRBD1
J gene: TRBJ2-5
V gene: TRBV5-1
CDR3 DNA: TGCGCCAGCAGCGAACCCCAGGGACAGGGGGCGGAGGAGACCCAGTACTTC
CDR3 protein: CASSEPQGQGAEETQYF